A selection of T cell receptor beta chains follows, all from one sample in a study of CD8+CD57+ T cells in acquired aplastic anemia. TCRdb analysed the reads with MiXCR anew, one entry per CDR3 protein. In the table there are 150,000 or so distinct CDR3 sequences, 60% to 70% of which are singletons. The specimen sequenced was sorted CD4+, CD8+, or CD8+CD57+ T cells (not recorded which) from PBMCs. These receptors originate from a human donor in good health. The CDR3 runs from the conserved cysteine through the conserved F or W. The order of the fields is J gene, V gene, CDR3 protein.

>TRBJ1-1|TRBV7-8
CASSLGIQTDQNTEAFF
>TRBJ1-2|TRBV7-2
CASSFAVSGRGENGYTF
>TRBJ1-4|TRBV2
CASKVGGTGNEKLFF
>TRBJ2-5|TRBV11-2
CASSGGQGASDETQYF
>TRBJ2-5|TRBV12-3/TRBV12-4
CASSLGPFGQERFF
>TRBJ2-3|TRBV7-9
CASSYSGGQRDTQYF
>TRBJ2-5|TRBV7-9
CASSSTGTSGGATKTQYF
>TRBJ1-1|TRBV10-3
CAIRDREEVNTEAFF
>TRBJ1-6|TRBV10-1
CASTVGEGSPLHF
>TRBJ1-4|TRBV5-1
CASSLRASLANEKLFF
>TRBJ2-1|TRBV7-8
CASSFGTGLAPYNEQFF
>TRBJ1-1|TRBV20-1
CSAPAGRKNTEAFF
>TRBJ2-5|TRBV18
CASSPPESAWETQYF
>TRBJ2-4|TRBV14
CASSLSRGTKNIQYF
>TRBJ2-7|TRBV19
CASSFLGSSYEQYF
>TRBJ1-5|TRBV19
CASSTWTGLNQPQHF
>TRBJ2-5|TRBV15
CATSSSGAGETQYF
>TRBJ1-2|TRBV7-2
CASSSTIGRRGGYTF
>TRBJ2-5|TRBV7-9
CASSSFPGVRRSQETQYF
>TRBJ2-3|TRBV9
CASSWVGFTDTQYF
>TRBJ1-1|TRBV6-1
CASSFYGTGENTEAFF
>TRBJ1-2|TRBV20-1
CSARSSQGYTF
>TRBJ2-1|TRBV15
CATSRAGQGAGNEQFF
>TRBJ1-6|TRBV27
CASRYTGDWNSPLHF
>TRBJ2-3|TRBV19
CASSIVGRPSPGDTQYF
>TRBJ1-5|TRBV30
CAWGTQGYDQPQHF
>TRBJ2-1|TRBV5-1
CASSPSLAGGRNEQFF
>TRBJ2-1|TRBV4-3
CASSQDAGLANNEQFF
>TRBJ1-1|TRBV9
CASSVDGSMNTEAFF
>TRBJ2-1|TRBV7-2
CASSLGTSGSFVNNEQFF
>TRBJ1-1|TRBV20-1
CSAIDTMNTEAFF
>TRBJ2-7|TRBV20-1
CGAGGLAGDEQYF
>TRBJ2-7|TRBV9
CASSQVGRYEQYF
>TRBJ1-6|TRBV27
CASNSGQNSPLHF
>TRBJ1-2|TRBV2
CASSEALSGGANGYTF
>TRBJ1-1|TRBV2
CASRGRQLVTEAFF
>TRBJ1-2|TRBV20-1
CSAKQYYGYTF
>TRBJ2-1|TRBV10-1
CAITRVVAGCNEQFF
>TRBJ2-1|TRBV29-1
CSVVGVAGEAYNEQFF
>TRBJ1-1|TRBV7-9
CASSPPARQNTEAFF
>TRBJ1-1|TRBV5-1
CASSFRVGFMNTEAFF
>TRBJ2-7|TRBV5-4
CASRIKGTYEQYF